This passage covers 2 T cell receptor beta chains from one sample sequenced in a study of T cell changes during pregnancy in multiple sclerosis. Only in-frame clones appear in the TCRdb table, and some are missing; sequencing was by immunoSEQ multiplex PCR. The table records 36,000 or so clones, approximately 90% of them present only once. The sequencing used CD4+ T cells from peripheral blood mononuclear cells, collected in the first trimester of pregnancy. These receptors came from a female donor with multiple sclerosis, enrolled in a pregnancy study.

V and J are TRBV6-1 and TRBJ1-1; unclear D gene. The V end lost 6 bases, the J end lost 0 bases, and 11 bases lay between the germline ends. The CDR3 has 14 amino acids. Germline V gene data show CDR1 as MNHNS and CDR2 as SASEGT. The CDR3 spells CASRTRQMNTEAFF. The CDR3 bases are TGTGCCAGCAGAACGAGACAAATGAACACTGAAGCTTTCTTT.

The V call is TRBV11-2, the J call TRBJ2-5; D is possibly TRBD2 (5 bases). Germline V lookup: CDR1 SGHAT, CDR2 FQNNGV. There are 13 residues in the CDR3. V was trimmed by 5 bases and J by 2 bases, leaving 9 bases between them. In DNA, the CDR3 is TGTGCCAGCAGCGCCGGGGTTCAAGAGACCCAGTACTTC. Translation gives CASSAGVQETQYF.